This TCR beta chain was profiled in a study of blood T cell repertoires in COVID-19. At the level of the study: The samples span acute and convalescent COVID-19 from the United States, Italy and Spain. Nucleic acid was either cDNA or gDNA, and it came from T cells, B-cell-depleted T cells, or PBMCs.

Trimming at V came to 5 bases and at J to 7 bases, leaving 10 bases not matched to a gene. Germline V gene lookup returns CDR1 MDHEN and CDR2 SYDVKM. CDR3 length equals 16 residues. How the authors handled the data: Reference gene primer amplification gave estimated nucleated cell counts. TCRdb's copy holds only in-frame clones and misses some; the assay was immunoSEQ multiplex PCR. The D gene and trimming were derived from the DNA, and the V and J assignments and clone size from that table. This table has 30,000 to 40,000 clones, 85% to 95% appearing once. The source of this sequence is a male donor with active COVID-19. Source material: peripheral blood. The J gene is TRBJ2-1, the V gene TRBV28; 11 bases fit TRBD1. In DNA, the CDR3 is TGTGCCAGCAGTCTTCTCGGGACAGGGGGATGGAATGAGCAGTTCTTC. Amino acids: CASSLLGTGGWNEQFF.